The T cell receptor beta chain described here comes from a study of shared clonotypes between healthy human individuals. Study results and limitations: Relative to memory subsets, naive subsets generally showed larger estimated richness.

Concerning this clone: Its antigen is not identified.

Naive CD8 cells lacked CD45RO, underwent positive selection for CCR7 and left out terminally differentiated effector memory CD45RA+ cells. Germline CDR1 and CDR2: SQVTM and ANQGSEA. There are 14 residues in the CDR3. V shed 4 bases and J shed 2 bases, with 11 bases lying between them. Data came from immunoSEQ multiplex PCR; TCRdb stores just in-frame clones and leaves some out. The table lists about 590,000 clones, nearly 97% of them singletons. The rearrangement uses TRBV29-1 and TRBJ2-2; D is undetermined. Sequencing was performed on naive CD8+ T cells sorted from blood. The source is a woman in her twenties or thirties in good health. The CDR3 protein is CSVVTGPNTGELFF. In DNA, the CDR3 is TGCAGCGTTGTAACGGGCCCCAACACCGGGGAGCTGTTTTTT.